This T cell receptor beta chain appears in the sequencing data of a study of spatial heterogeneity in lung cancer (dated by TCRdb to the late 2010s). Context from the whole study: Beta-chain transcripts were consistently detected in greater numbers than alpha-chain transcripts, which likely reflects a higher abundance of beta-chain transcripts. In non-small cell lung cancer, the study made a quantitative comparison of TCR alpha and beta repertoires among multiple tumor regions, matched nontumor lung and blood. At surgery, about 210 tumor regions, some 61 matched nontumor lung samples and 56 PBMC samples were TCR-sequenced for both alpha and beta chains. In the raw uncorrected reads, each unique combination of TCR and UMI appeared more than ten times on average. Nonsynonymous mutation counts, determined by whole-exome sequencing of tumor tissue, were related to features of the TCR repertoire.

Overall study outcomes, separate from this receptor: Ubiquitous expanded tumor TCRs showed up in blood more often at tumor resection than at routine follow-up. Confirming at a functional level the hypothesis that regional TCRs recognize regional mutations was considered to require additional single-cell paired TCR alpha and beta sequencing.

With regard to this clonotype: Its antigen remains undetermined. No per-base quality is available; no much larger clone lies one base away.

The library was obtained by 5' RACE. TCRdb records NextSeq 500 as the sequencer. In the TCR library protocol, a unique molecular identifier was attached to each TCR cDNA molecule so that PCR and sequencing errors could be corrected. On the study's bioinformatics: TCR identification, UMI-based error correction and CDR3 extraction were performed with Decombinator tools. Expanded TCRs were defined as those above a frequency of 2 per 1,000, corresponding to the top 1% of the tumor frequency distribution. Rényi diversity was computed with the R vegan package after subsampling each repertoire 100 times to 5,000 TCRs. CDR3 similarity networks were built from amino acid triplet string-kernel similarity, connecting CDR3s with pairwise similarity above 0.82. TCRdb reworked the public reads: Q25 trimming with fastp, MiXCR clone assembly, productive beta chains retained. CDR3 protein sequences are deduplicated, and each keeps its most common genes and DNA. These V and J calls are TCRdb output, not the study's own analysis. The sample yields approximately 82,000 distinct CDR3 sequences; around 12% were counted once. 4.6% of the sample goes to the ten largest clones.

The CDR3 sequence holds 16 residues, the cysteine and phenylalanine included. Left in the record is the CDR3 DNA by itself, 48 bases read in frame from the first base. CDR1 and CDR2 are drawn from the germline V gene: LGHNT, FRNRAP. The junction shows trimming of 0 bases on V and 5 bases on J, plus 16 bases between the germline ends. Reading the label with the study, this specimen's time point is: sample taken at primary tumor resection. TCR sequencing used whole RNA extracted from tumor and nontumor lung tissue, or from cryopreserved PBMC samples, without cell sorting. The donors were more than 60 patients from the lung TRACERx cohort who had early-stage, untreated non-small cell lung cancer. Patients were selected for TCR sequencing only if sufficient RNA was available from at least two tumor regions.

The receptor's source is a male donor with early-stage non-small cell lung cancer. The sequences come from PBMCs, collected at surgery. The V and J genes are TRBV12-5 and TRBJ2-5, with the D gene too uncertain to name. The sequenced DNA is TGTGCTAGTGGTTTGGTACGAGACGTGCTTGAGGAGACCCAGTACTTC. This gives the protein CASGLVRDVLEETQYF.